This is a list of T cell receptor beta chains from one sample in a study of cytomegalovirus exposure and HLA in healthy donors. Profiled with immunoSEQ multiplex PCR; TCRdb holds only in-frame clones, not every one. This table has approximately 120,000 clones, 80% to 85% appearing once. Sample: PBMCs. The receptors derive from a woman aged 25-40 years in good health and CMV-seronegative. CDR3s include the opening cysteine and the closing phenylalanine or tryptophan. Each record gives: J gene, clone size, D gene, V gene, CDR3 DNA, CDR3 protein. D genes are given only for firm matches. Not every row has a clone size; where given, it reads once, few, many or a size class.

TRBJ2-1	-	TRBD2	TRBV4-2	TGTGCCAGCAGCCAAGGGTTGGATAGCGGGGGCAATGAGCAGTTCTTC	CASSQGLDSGGNEQFF
TRBJ2-7	few	TRBD2	TRBV27	TGTGCCAGCAGTTTCTCTAGCGGCTCCTACGAGCAGTACTTC	CASSFSSGSYEQYF
TRBJ2-1	-	-	TRBV12-5	TGTGCTAGTGGTTTAGGGACTTTGGGTGAGCAGTTCTTC	CASGLGTLGEQFF
TRBJ2-3	-	-	TRBV7-8	TGTGCCAGCAGCTTAGTACTCCCGGGATTGTATGGCAGCACAGATACGCAGTATTTT	CASSLVLPGLYGSTDTQYF
TRBJ2-3	-	-	TRBV4-3	TGCGCCAGCAGCCAAGAGGAGGGGGCTTTCACAGATACGCAGTATTTT	CASSQEEGAFTDTQYF
TRBJ2-4	-	TRBD2	TRBV7-8	TGTGCCAGCAGCTTAGGCGGGAGGGCCTCCCTTGCCAAAAACATTCAGTACTTC	CASSLGGRASLAKNIQYF
TRBJ2-7	-	TRBD1	TRBV6-5	TGTGCCAGCAGTTACTCAGTGGGACAGGGTTACGAGCAGTACTTC	CASSYSVGQGYEQYF
TRBJ2-7	-	TRBD2	TRBV7-2	TGTGCCAGCATCCTAGCGGGAGGGCTCCTAGGGGAGCAGTACTTC	CASILAGGLLGEQYF
TRBJ1-1	few	-	TRBV27	TGTGCCAGCGGAACTTCAGGTTTTACTGAAGCTTTCTTT	CASGTSGFTEAFF
TRBJ1-2	-	-	TRBV11-2	TGTGCCAGCAGCTCATTGACAGGAACCTATGGCTACACCTTC	CASSSLTGTYGYTF
TRBJ2-7	-	TRBD1	TRBV6-6	TGTGCCAGCAGTCAACAGGGGGGCTACGAGCAGTACTTC	CASSQQGGYEQYF
TRBJ2-3	-	-	TRBV7-2	TGTGCCAGCAGCCCCACGACTAGCACAGATACGCAGTATTTT	CASSPTTSTDTQYF
TRBJ1-2	-	-	TRBV29-1	TGCAGCGTCGACCGGAGTGCTAACTATGGCTACACCTTC	CSVDRSANYGYTF
TRBJ2-7	-	TRBD2	TRBV5-1	TGCGCCAGCAGCTTGGAACCGGGACTAACTTCCTACGAGCAGTACTTC	CASSLEPGLTSYEQYF
TRBJ1-2	-	TRBD1	TRBV7-2	TGTGCCAGCAGCCCAGGCTCCAGGGGGATCTATGGCTACACCTTC	CASSPGSRGIYGYTF